There are many counts of the clone carrying this TCR beta chain. Antigen: not known. The sample comes from a study of T cells in Graves' hyperthyroidism and ophthalmopathy. Uncontrolled infection, other autoimmune disease, pregnancy or lactation disqualified patients from enrolment. In making diagnoses, clinical symptoms, serum thyroxine and TRAb, thyroid ultrasound and orbital computed tomography were all used. It was 10 ml of fresh peripheral blood that supplied the PBMCs. Template material for amplifying TCR beta CDR3 regions consisted of RNA transcripts. In the first-round RT-PCR of the TCR CDR3, the HTBI primer set was used. TCRdb independently ran MiXCR on the multiplex PCR reads; one entry per CDR3 protein. Of roughly 560,000 distinct CDR3 sequences in the sample, roughly 14% were seen once. Study results and caveats: Onset of ophthalmopathy came a median roughly 6 months after the model predicted it.

Germline V CDR1 and CDR2: KGHSH, LQKENI. The V and J ends lost 1 base and 5 bases respectively, with 6 bases between them. The CDR3 loop spans 13 amino acids. The TCR comes from a woman between 35 and 50 years old with Graves' ophthalmopathy. Sequenced sample: blood. V and J are TRBV18 and TRBJ1-5; D not certain. The CDR3 DNA sequence: TGTGCCAGCTCACCACGAGGAGATCAGCCCCAGCATTTT. Translating it yields CASSPRGDQPQHF.